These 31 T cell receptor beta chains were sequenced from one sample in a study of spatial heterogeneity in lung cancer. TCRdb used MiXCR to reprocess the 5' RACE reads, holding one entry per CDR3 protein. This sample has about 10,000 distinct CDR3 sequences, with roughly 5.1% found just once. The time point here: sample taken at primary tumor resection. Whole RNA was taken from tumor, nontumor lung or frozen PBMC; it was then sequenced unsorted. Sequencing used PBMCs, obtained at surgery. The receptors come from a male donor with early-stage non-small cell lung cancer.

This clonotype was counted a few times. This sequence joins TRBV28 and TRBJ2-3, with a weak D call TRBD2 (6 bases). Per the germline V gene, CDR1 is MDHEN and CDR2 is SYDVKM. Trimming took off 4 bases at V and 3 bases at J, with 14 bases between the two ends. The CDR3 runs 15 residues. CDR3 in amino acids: CASSSGDFKTDTQYF. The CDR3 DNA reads TGTGCCAGCAGTTCGGGGGACTTTAAAACAGATACGCAGTATTTT.

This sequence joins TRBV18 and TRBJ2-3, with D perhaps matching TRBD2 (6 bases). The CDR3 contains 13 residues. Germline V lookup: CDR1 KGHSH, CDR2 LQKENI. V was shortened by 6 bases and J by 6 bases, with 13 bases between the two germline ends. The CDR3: CASSGDREDTQYF. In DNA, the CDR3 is TGTGCCAGCTCGGGAGACCGGGAGGATACGCAGTATTTT.

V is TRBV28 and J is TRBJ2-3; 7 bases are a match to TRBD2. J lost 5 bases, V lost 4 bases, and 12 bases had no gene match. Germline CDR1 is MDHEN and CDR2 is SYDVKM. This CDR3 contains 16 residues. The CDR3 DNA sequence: TGTGCCAGCAGTTCCCCTAGCGGTCAGGTTGTAGATACGCAGTATTTT. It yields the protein CASSSPSGQVVDTQYF.

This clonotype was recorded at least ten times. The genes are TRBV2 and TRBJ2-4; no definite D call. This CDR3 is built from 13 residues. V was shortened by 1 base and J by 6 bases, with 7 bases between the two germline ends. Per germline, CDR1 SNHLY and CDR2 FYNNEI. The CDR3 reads CASSEEYPNIQYF. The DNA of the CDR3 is TGTGCCAGCAGTGAAGAGTATCCAAACATTCAGTACTTC.

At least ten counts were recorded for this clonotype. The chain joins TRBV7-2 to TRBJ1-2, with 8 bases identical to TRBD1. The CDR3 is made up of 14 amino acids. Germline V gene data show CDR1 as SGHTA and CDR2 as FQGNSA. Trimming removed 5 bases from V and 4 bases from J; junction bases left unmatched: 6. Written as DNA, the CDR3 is TGTGCCAGCAGCATAGACAGGGGACTCTATGGCTACACCTTC. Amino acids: CASSIDRGLYGYTF.

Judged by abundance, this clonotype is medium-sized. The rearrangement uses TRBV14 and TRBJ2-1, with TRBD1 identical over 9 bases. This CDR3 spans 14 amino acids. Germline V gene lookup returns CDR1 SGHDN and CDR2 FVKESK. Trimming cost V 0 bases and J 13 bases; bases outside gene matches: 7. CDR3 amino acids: CASSQEQGAIEQFF. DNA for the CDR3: TGTGCCAGCAGCCAAGAACAGGGGGCGATTGAACAGTTCTTC. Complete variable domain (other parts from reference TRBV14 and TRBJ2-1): EAGVTQFPSHSVIEKGQTVTLRCDPISGHDNLYWYRRVMGKEIKFLLHFVKESKQDESGMPNNRFLAERTGGTYSTLKVQPAELEDSGVYFCASSQEQGAIEQFFGPGTRLTVL.

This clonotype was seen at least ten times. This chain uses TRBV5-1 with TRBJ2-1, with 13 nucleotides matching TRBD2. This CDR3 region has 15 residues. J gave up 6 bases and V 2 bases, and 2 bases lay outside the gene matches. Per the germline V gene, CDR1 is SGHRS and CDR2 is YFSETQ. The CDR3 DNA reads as TGCGCCAGCAGCTTACTAGCGGGGGGGCTCAATGAGCAGTTCTTC. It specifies CASSLLAGGLNEQFF. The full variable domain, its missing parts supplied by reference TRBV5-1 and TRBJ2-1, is KAGVTQTPRYLIKTRGQQVTLSCSPISGHRSVSWYQQTPGQGLQFLFEYFSETQRNKGNFPGRFSGRQFSNSRSEMNVSTLELGDSALYLCASSLLAGGLNEQFFGPGTRLTVL.

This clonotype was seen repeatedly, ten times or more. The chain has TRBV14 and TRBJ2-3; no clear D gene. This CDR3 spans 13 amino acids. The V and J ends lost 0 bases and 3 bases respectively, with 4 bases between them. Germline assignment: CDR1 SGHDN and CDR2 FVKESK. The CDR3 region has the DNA TGTGCCAGCAGCCAAGATTGGACAGATACGCAGTATTTT. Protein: CASSQDWTDTQYF.

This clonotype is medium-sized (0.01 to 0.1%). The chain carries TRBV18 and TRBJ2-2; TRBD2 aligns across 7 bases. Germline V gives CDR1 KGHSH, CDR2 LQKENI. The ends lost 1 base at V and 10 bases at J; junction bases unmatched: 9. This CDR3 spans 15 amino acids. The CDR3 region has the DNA TGTGCCAGCTCACCACTCTCGGGAGGCTCCCCGGAGCTGTTTTTT. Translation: CASSPLSGGSPELFF.

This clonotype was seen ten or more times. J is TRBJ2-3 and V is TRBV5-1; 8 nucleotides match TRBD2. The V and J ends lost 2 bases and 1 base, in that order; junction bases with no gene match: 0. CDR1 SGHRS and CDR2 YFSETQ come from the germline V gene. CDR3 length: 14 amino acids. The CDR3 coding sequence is TGCGCCAGCAGCTTAGCGGGGGGCACAGATACGCAGTATTTT. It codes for CASSLAGGTDTQYF.

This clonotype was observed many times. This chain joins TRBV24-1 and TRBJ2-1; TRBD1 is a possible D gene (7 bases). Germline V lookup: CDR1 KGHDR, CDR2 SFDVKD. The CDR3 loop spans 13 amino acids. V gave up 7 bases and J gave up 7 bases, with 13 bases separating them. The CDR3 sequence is CATSRGARNEQFF. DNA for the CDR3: TGTGCCACCAGCAGGGGGGCTAGGAATGAGCAGTTCTTC.

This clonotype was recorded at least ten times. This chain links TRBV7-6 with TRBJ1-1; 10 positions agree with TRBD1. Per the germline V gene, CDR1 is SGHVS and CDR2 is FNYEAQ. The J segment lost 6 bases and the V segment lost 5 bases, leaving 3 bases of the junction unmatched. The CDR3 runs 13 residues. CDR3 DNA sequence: TGTGCCAGCAGCAAGACAGGGGGCTCTGAAGCTTTCTTT. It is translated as CASSKTGGSEAFF.

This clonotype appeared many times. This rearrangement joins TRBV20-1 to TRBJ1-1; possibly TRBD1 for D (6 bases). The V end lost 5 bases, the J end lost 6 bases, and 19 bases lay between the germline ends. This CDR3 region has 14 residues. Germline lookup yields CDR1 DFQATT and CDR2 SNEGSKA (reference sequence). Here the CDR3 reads CSAPKRGGMAEAFF. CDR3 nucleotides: TGCAGTGCTCCCAAAAGGGGGGGGATGGCTGAAGCTTTCTTT.

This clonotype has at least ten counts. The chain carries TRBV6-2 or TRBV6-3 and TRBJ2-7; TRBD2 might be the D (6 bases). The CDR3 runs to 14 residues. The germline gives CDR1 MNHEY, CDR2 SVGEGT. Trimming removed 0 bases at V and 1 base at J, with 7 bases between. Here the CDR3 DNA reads TGTGCCAGCAGTTACTCGACTAGGTCCTACGAGCAGTACTTC. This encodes CASSYSTRSYEQYF.

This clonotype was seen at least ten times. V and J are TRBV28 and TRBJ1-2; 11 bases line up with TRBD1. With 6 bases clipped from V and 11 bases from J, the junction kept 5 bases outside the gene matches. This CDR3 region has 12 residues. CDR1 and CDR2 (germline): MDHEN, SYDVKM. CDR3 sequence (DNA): TGTGCCAGCAGCGACCGGGACAGGGGGTACACCTTC. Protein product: CASSDRDRGYTF.

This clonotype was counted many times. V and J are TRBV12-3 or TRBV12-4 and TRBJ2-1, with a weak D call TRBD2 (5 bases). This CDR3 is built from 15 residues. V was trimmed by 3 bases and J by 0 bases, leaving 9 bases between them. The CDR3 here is CASSLKGSSYNEQFF. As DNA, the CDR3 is TGTGCCAGCAGTTTGAAAGGGAGCTCCTACAATGAGCAGTTCTTC.

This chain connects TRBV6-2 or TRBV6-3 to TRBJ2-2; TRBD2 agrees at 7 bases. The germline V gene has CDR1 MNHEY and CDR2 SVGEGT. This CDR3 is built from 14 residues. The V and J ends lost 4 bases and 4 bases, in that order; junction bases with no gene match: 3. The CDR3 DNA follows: TGTGCCAGCAGTTCCGCGGGAGCCACCGGGGAGCTGTTTTTT. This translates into CASSSAGATGELFF.

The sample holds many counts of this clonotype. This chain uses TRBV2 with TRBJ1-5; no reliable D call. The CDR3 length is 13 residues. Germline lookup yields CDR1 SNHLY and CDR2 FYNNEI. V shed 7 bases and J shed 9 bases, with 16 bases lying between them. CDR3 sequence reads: CASNSISPGPQHF. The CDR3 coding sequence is TGTGCCAGCAACTCAATTAGTCCGGGGCCCCAGCATTTT.

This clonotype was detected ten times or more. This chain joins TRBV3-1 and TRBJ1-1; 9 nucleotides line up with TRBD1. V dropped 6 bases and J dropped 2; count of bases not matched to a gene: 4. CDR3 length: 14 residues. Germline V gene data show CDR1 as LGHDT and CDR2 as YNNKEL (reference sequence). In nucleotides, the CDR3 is TGTGCCAGCAGGCGGACAGGGGTTAACACTGAAGCTTTCTTT. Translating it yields CASRRTGVNTEAFF.

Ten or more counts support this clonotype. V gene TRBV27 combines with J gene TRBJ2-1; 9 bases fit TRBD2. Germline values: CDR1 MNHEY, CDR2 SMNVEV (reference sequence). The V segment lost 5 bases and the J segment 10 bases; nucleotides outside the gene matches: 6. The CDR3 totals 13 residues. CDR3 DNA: TGTGCCAGCAGTCCCCTAGCGGGGAAGGAGCAGTTCTTC. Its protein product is CASSPLAGKEQFF.

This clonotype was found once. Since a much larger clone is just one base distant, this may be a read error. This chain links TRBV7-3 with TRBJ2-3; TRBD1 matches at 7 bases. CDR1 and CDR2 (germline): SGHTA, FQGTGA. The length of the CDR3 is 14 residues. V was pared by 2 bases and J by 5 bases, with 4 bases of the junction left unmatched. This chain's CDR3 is CASSLEGAEDTQYF. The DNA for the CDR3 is TGTGCCAGCAGCTTAGAGGGGGCTGAAGATACGCAGTATTTT.

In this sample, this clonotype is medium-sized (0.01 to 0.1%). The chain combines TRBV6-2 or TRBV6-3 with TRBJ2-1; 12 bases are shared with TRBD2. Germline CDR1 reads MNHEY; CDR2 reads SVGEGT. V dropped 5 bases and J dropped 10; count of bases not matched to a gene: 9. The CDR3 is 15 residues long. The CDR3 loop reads CASSRRLAGVEEQFF. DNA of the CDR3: TGTGCCAGCAGTCGGAGACTAGCGGGGGTAGAAGAGCAGTTCTTC.

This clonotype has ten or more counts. This CDR3 reads CSASVAANYGYTF. The DNA for the CDR3 is TGCAGTGCTAGTGTGGCAGCTAACTATGGCTACACCTTC. The chain carries TRBV20-1 and TRBJ1-2, with D hard to call. Between the trimmed V and J ends, which lost 3 bases and 0 bases, there was a span of 8 bases. Germline values: CDR1 DFQATT, CDR2 SNEGSKA (reference sequence). This CDR3 region has 13 residues.

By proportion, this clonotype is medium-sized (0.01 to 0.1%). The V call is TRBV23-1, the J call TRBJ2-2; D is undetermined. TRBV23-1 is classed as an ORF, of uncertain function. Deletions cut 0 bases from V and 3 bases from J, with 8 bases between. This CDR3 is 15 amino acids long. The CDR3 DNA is TGCGCCAGCAGTCAATCGAATTCGGACACCGGGGAGCTGTTTTTT. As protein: CASSQSNSDTGELFF.

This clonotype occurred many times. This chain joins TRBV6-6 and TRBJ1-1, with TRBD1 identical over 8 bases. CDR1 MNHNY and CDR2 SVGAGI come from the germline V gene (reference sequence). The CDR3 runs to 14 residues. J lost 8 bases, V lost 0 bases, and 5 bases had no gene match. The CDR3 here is CASSYSAGGQEAFF. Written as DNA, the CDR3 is TGTGCCAGCAGTTACTCGGCAGGGGGCCAGGAAGCTTTCTTT.

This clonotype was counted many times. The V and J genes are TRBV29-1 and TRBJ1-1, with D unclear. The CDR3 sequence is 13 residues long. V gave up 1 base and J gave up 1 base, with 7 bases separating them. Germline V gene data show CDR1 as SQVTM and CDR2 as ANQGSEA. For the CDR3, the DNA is TGCAGCGTTGAAGGCCAGACGAACACTGAAGCTTTCTTT. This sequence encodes CSVEGQTNTEAFF.

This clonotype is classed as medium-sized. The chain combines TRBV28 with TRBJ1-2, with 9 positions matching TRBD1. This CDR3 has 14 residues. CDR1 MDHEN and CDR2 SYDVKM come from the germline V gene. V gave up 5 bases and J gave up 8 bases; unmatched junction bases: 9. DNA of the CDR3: TGTGCCAGCAGTCTTCGGACAGGGGCTGACGGCTACACCTTC. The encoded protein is CASSLRTGADGYTF.

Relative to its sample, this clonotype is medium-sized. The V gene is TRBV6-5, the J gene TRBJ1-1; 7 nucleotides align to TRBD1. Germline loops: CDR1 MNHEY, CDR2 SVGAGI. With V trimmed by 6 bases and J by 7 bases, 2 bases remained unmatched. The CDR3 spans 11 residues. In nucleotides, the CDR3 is TGTGCCAGCAGCAGGGACAGTGAAGCTTTCTTT. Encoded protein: CASSRDSEAFF.

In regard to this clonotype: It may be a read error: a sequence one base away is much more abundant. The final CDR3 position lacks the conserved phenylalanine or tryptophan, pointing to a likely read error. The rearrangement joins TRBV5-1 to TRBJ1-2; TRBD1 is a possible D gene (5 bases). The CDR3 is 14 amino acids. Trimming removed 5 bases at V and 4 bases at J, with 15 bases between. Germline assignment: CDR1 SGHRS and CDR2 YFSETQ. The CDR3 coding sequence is TGCGCCAGCAGGGTAGAAGGGGATACCTATGGCTACACCTAC. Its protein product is CASRVEGDTYGYTY.

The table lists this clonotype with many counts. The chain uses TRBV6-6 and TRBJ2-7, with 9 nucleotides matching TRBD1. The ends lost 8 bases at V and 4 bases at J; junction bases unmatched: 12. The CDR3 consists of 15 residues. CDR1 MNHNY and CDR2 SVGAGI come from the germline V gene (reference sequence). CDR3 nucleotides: TGTGCCAGCGCTTTAATGAACAGGGGGCATTACGAGCAGTACTTC. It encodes CASALMNRGHYEQYF.

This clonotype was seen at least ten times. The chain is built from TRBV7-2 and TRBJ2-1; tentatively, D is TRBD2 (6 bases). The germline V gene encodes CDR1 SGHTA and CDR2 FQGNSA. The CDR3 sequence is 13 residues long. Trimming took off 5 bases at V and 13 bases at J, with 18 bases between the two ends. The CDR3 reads CASSVHPGLHQFF. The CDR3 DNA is TGTGCCAGCAGCGTACACCCGGGACTTCATCAGTTCTTC.